The present entry profiles one T cell receptor (beta chain) with its context. The data stem from a study of control samples from healthy donors and cancer patients. Generated by immunoSEQ multiplex PCR, the TCRdb table keeps only in-frame clones and is missing some. The sample has some 120,000 clones, 75% to 95% seen once; the top ten hold less than 2.5%. This CDR3 region has 16 residues. Germline V CDR1 and CDR2: MNHEY, SVGAGI. V shed 0 bases and J shed 0 bases, with 6 bases lying between them. The material sequenced was blood. The chain employs TRBV6-5 and TRBJ2-6; no firm D call. This receptor was identified in a man younger than 35 in good health. The CDR3 is CASSYSARSGANVLTF. For the CDR3, the DNA is TGTGCCAGCAGTTACTCGGCACGCTCTGGGGCCAACGTCCTGACTTTC.